This T cell receptor beta chain was captured in a study of cytomegalovirus exposure and HLA in healthy donors. Study-wide background: It was reported in a later analysis that the same platform had been used for the roughly 130 validation repertoires as for the approximately 700 first-cohort repertoires.

Only in-frame clones appear in the TCRdb table, and some are missing; sequencing was by immunoSEQ multiplex PCR. Of approximately 100,000 clones detected, roughly 92% appear once; the ten largest clones hold 1% to 1.4%. Germline V gene lookup returns CDR1 LGHNA and CDR2 YSLEER. The CDR3 is 16 residues long. Trimming cost V 4 bases and J 0 bases; bases outside gene matches: 4. The specimen was PBMCs. The chain links TRBV4-3 to TRBJ1-5, with 9 bases fitting TRBD1. The sequence came from a woman aged 30 to 39 in good health and CMV-seropositive. The CDR3 spells CASSPGTGLSNQPQHF. The CDR3 coding sequence is TGCGCCAGCAGCCCTGGGACAGGGCTTAGCAATCAGCCCCAGCATTTT.